This T cell receptor beta chain was captured in a study of blood T cell repertoires in COVID-19. At the level of the study: Italy, Spain and the United States were the sources of the convalescent and acute COVID-19 samples.

The CDR3 contains 15 residues. Between the trimmed V and J ends, which lost 12 bases and 5 bases, there was a span of 22 bases. Germline CDR1 KGHDR, CDR2 SFDVKD. Original data processing: Reference gene primer amplification gave estimated nucleated cell counts. The data were produced by immunoSEQ multiplex PCR, yet TCRdb's version contains in-frame clones alone and is incomplete. Clone size and the V and J calls come from that table; the DNA yielded D and trimming. The sample has about 150,000 clones; about 80% are singletons. This clonotype was sampled from a woman aged 55-70 years with COVID-19, enrolled during active disease. The sequencing sample was made of peripheral blood. V usage is TRBV24-1 and J usage is TRBJ1-5; TRBD1 is a possible D gene (5 bases). In nucleotides, the CDR3 is TGTGCCGCCCCCGGCAGGGTGAGCATCGATCAGCCCCAGCATTTT. The encoded protein is CAAPGRVSIDQPQHF.